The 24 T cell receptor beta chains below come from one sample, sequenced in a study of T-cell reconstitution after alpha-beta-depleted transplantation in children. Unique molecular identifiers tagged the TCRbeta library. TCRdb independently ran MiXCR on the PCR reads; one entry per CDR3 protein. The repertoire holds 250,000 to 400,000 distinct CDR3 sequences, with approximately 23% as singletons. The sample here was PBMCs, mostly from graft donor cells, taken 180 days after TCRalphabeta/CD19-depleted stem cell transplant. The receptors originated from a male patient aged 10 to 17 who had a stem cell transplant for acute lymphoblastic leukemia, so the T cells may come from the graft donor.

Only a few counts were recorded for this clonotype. CDR3 region: CASSDQLVTTYEQYF. The CDR3 nucleotides read TGTGCCAGCAGTGATCAGTTAGTCACAACCTACGAGCAGTACTTC. This chain joins TRBV2 and TRBJ2-7; D gene unclear. The germline V gene encodes CDR1 SNHLY and CDR2 FYNNEI. This CDR3 comprises 15 residues. V gave up 3 bases and J gave up 2 bases, with 14 bases separating them.

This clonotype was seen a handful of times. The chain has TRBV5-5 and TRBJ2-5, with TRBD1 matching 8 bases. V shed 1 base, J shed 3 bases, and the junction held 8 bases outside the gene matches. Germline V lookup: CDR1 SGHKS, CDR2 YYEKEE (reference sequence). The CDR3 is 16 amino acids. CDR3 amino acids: CASSLPHRGIEETQYF. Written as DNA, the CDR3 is TGTGCCAGCAGCTTGCCCCACAGGGGGATAGAAGAGACCCAGTACTTC.

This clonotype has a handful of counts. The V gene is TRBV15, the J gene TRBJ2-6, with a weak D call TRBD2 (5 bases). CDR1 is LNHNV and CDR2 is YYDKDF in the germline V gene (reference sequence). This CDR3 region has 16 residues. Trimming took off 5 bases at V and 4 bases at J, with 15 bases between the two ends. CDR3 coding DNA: TGTGCCACCAGCGGGAGTTCCTTCCCAGGGGCCAACGTCCTGACTTTC. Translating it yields CATSGSSFPGANVLTF. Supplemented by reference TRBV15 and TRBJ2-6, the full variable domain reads DAMVIQNPRYQVTQFGKPVTLSCSQTLNHNVMYWYQQKSSQAPKLLFHYYDKDFNNEADTPDNFQSRRPNTSFCFLDIRSPGLGDTAMYLCATSGSSFPGANVLTFGAGSRLTVL.

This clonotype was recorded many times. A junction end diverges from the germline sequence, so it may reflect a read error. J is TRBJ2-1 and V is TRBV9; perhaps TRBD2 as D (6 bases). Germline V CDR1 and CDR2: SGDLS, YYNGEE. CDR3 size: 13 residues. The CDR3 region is CASSSRLGNVQFF. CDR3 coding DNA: TGTGCCAGCAGCTCCCGACTAGGAAATGTGCAGTTCTTC.

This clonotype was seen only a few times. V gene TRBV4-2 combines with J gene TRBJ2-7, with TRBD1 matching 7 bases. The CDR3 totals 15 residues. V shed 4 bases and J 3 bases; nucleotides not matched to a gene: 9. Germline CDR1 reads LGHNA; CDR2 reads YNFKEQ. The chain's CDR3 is CASSLLGGSYYEQYF. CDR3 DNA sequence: TGTGCCAGCAGCCTCCTAGGGGGCTCTTACTACGAGCAGTACTTC.

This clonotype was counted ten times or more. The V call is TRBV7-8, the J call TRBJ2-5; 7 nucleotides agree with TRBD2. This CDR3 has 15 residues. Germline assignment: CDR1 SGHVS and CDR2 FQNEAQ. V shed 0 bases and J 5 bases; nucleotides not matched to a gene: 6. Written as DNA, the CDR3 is TGTGCCAGCAGCTTAGCGGCGGGAGTATTGGAGACCCAGTACTTC. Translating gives CASSLAAGVLETQYF.

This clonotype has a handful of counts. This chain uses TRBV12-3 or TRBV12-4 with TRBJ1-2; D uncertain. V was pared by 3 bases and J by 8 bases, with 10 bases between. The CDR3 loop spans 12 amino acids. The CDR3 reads CASSLGWEGYTF. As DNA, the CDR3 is TGTGCCAGCAGTTTGGGATGGGAAGGCTACACCTTC.

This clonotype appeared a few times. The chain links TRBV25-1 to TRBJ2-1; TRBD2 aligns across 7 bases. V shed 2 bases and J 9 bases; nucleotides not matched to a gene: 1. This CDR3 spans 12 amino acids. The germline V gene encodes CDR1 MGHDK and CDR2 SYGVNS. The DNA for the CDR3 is TGTGCCAGCAGTGAACGGGGGGTTGAGCAGTTCTTC. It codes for CASSERGVEQFF.

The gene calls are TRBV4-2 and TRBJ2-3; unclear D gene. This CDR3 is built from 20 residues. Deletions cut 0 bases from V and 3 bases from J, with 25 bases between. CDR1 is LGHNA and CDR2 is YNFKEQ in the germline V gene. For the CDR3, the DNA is TGTGCCAGCAGCCAAGATAAAGTTAGAGGAGAACTTTATGGTACAGATACGCAGTATTTT. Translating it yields CASSQDKVRGELYGTDTQYF.

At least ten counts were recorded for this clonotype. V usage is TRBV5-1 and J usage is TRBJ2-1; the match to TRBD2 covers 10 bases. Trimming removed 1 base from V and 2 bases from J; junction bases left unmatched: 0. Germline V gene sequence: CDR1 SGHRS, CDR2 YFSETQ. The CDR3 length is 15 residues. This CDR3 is CASSLTSGAYNEQFF. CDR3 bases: TGCGCCAGCAGCTTGACTAGCGGGGCCTACAATGAGCAGTTCTTC.

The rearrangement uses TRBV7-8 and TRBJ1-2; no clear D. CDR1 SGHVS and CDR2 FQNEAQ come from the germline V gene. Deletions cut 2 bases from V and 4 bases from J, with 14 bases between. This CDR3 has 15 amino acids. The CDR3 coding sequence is TGTGCCAGCAGCTTAAGGCCGGACGAGCTCTATGGCTACACCTTC. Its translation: CASSLRPDELYGYTF.

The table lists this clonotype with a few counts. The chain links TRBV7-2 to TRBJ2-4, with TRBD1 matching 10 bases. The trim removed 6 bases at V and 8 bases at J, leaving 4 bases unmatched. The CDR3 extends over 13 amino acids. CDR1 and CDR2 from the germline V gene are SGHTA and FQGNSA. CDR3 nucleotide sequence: TGTGCCAGCAGTTGGACAGGGGGGGACATTCAGTACTTC. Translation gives CASSWTGGDIQYF.

The CDR3 DNA is TGTGCCAGCAGTTCAATCGGGACTAGCGGGCCCTACGAGCAGTACTTC. Amino acids: CASSSIGTSGPYEQYF. The chain carries TRBV27 and TRBJ2-7; TRBD2 aligns across 12 bases. V trimming: 4 bases; J trimming: 2 bases; junction bases outside the gene matches: 6. Germline loops: CDR1 MNHEY, CDR2 SMNVEV (reference sequence). The CDR3 runs to 16 residues.

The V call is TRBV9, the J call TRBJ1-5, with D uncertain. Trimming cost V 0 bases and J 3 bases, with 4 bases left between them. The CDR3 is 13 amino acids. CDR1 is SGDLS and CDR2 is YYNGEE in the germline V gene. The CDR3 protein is CASSVAINQPQHF. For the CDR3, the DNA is TGTGCCAGCAGCGTAGCCATCAATCAGCCCCAGCATTTT.

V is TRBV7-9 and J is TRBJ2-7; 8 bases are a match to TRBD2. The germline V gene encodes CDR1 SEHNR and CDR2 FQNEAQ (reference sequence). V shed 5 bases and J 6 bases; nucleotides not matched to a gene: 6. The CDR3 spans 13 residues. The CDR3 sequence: CASSPPGGVEQYF. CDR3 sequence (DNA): TGTGCCAGCAGCCCCCCGGGGGGGGTCGAGCAGTACTTC.

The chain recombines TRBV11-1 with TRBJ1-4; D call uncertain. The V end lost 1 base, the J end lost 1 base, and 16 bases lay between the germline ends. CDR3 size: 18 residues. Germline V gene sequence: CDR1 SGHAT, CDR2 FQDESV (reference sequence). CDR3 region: CASSLEVTGFITNEKLFF. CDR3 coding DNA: TGTGCCAGCAGCTTAGAGGTCACGGGGTTCATAACTAATGAAAAACTGTTTTTT.

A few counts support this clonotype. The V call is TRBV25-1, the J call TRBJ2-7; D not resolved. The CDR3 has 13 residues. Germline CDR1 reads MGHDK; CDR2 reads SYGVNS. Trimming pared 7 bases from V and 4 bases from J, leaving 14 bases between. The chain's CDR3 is CASNEPKEYEQYF. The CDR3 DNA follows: TGTGCCAGCAACGAACCTAAGGAGTACGAGCAGTACTTC.

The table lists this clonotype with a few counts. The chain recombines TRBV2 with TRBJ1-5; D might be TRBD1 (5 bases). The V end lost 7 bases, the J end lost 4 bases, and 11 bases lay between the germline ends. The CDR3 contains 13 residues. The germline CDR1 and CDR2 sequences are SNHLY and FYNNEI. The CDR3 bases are TGTGCCAGCAACGGGGGTGGTAATCAGCCCCAGCATTTT. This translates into CASNGGGNQPQHF. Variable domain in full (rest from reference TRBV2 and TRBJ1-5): EPEVTQTPSHQVTQMGQEVILRCVPISNHLYFYWYRQILGQKVEFLVSFYNNEISEKSEIFDDQFSVERPDGSNFTLKIRSTKLEDSAMYFCASNGGGNQPQHFGDGTRLSIL.

The DNA for the CDR3 is TGCGCCAGCAGCTTGGCCGGGACAGCCTATGGCTACACCTTC. The encoded protein is CASSLAGTAYGYTF. This rearrangement joins TRBV5-1 to TRBJ1-2; 7 bases map to TRBD1. This CDR3 contains 14 residues. V lost 0 bases to trimming and J lost 4 bases; unmatched junction nucleotides: 3. Germline V CDR1 and CDR2: SGHRS, YFSETQ.

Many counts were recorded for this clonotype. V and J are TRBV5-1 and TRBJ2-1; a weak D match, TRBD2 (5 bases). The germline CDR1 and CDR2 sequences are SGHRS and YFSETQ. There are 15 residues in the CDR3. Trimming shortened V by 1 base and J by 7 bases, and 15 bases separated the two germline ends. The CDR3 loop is CASSLSSPWENEQFF. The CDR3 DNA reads TGCGCCAGCAGCTTGTCTAGCCCCTGGGAAAATGAGCAGTTCTTC.

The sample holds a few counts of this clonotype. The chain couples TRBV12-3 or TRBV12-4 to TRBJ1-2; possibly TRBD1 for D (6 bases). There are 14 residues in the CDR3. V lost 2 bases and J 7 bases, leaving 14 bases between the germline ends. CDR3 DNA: TGTGCCAGCAGTTTACGATCAGGGGAAAGTGGCTACACCTTC. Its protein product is CASSLRSGESGYTF.

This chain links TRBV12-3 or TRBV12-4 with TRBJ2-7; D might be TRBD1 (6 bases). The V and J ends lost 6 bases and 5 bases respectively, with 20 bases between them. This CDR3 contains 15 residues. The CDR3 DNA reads TGTGCCAGCAGCTCCCCGGGACACCTGAACCACGAGCAGTACTTC. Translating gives CASSSPGHLNHEQYF.

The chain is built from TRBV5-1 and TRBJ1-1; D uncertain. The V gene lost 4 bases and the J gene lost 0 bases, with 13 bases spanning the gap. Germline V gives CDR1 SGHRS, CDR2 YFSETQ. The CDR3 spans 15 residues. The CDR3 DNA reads TGCGCCAGCAGCCCCCGCCGGGCCCTGAACACTGAAGCTTTCTTT. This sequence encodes CASSPRRALNTEAFF.

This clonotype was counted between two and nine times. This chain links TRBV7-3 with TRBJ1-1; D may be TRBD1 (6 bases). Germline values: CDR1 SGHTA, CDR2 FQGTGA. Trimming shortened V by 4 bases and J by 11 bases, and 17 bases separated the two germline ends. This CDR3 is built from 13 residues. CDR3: CASSSFQQGWAFF. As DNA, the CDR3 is TGTGCCAGCAGCTCCTTCCAACAGGGATGGGCTTTCTTT.